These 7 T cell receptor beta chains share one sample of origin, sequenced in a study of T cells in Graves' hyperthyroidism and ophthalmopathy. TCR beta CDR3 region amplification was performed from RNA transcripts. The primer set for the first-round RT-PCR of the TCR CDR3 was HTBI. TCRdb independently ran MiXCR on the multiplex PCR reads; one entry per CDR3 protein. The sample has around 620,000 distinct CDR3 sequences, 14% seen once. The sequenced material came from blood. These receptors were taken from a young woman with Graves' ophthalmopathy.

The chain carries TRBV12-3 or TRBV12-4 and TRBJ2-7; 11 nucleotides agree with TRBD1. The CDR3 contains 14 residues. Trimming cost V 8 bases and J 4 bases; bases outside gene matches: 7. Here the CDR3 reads CASRGGQGVYEQYF. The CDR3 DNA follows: TGTGCCAGCCGGGGGGGACAGGGGGTATACGAGCAGTACTTC.

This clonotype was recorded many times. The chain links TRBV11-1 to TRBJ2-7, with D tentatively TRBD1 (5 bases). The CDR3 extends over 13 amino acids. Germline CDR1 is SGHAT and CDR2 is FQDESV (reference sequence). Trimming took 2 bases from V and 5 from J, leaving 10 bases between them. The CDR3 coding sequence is TGTGCCAGCAGCTTATCAGGGTGGCACGAGCAGTACTTC. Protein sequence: CASSLSGWHEQYF.

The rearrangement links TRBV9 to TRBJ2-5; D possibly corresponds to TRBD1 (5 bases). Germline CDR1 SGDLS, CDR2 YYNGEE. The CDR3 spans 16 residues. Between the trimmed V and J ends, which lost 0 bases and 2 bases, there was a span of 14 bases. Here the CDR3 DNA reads TGTGCCAGCAGCGTAGGGGTTACAGGAGTACAAGAGACCCAGTACTTC. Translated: CASSVGVTGVQETQYF.

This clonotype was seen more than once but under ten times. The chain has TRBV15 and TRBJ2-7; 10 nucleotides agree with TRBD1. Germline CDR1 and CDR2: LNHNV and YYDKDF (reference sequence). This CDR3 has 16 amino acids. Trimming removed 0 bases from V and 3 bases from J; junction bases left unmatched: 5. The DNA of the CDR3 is TGTGCCACCAGCAGAGATGAGGGACAGGGGTTCTACGAGCAGTACTTC. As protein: CATSRDEGQGFYEQYF.

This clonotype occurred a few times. CDR3 in amino acids: CASSPPRLAGPNTQYF. CDR3 DNA sequence: TGTGCCAGCAGCCCTCCTAGACTAGCGGGACCTAATACGCAGTATTTT. This sequence joins TRBV5-8 and TRBJ2-3; TRBD2 matches 11 bases. The germline V gene encodes CDR1 SGHTS and CDR2 YDEGEE. V shed 4 bases, J shed 7 bases, and the junction held 11 bases outside the gene matches. The CDR3 covers 16 residues.

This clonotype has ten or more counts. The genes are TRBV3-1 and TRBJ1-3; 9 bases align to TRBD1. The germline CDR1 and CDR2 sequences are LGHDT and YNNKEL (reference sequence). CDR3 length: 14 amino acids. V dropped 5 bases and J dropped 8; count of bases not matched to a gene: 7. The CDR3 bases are TGTGCCAGCAGCGGCCGGGACAGGGTAGACACCATATATTTT. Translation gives CASSGRDRVDTIYF.

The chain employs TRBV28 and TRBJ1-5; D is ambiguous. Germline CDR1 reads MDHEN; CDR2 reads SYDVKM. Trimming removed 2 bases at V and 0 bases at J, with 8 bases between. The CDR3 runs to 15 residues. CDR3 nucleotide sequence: TGTGCCAGCAGTTTACTTCGGAGTAGCAATCAGCCCCAGCATTTT. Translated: CASSLLRSSNQPQHF. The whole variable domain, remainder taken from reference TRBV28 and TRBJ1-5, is DVKVTQSSRYLVKRTGEKVFLECVQDMDHENMFWYRQDPGLGLRLIYFSYDVKMKEKGDIPEGYSVSREKKERFSLILESASTNQTSMYLCASSLLRSSNQPQHFGDGTRLSIL.